This T cell receptor (beta chain) originates from a study of OX40 agonist ivuxolimab in advanced cancers. Looking at the study overall: Partial responses occurred in three patients (one hepatocellular carcinoma, two cutaneous melanoma).

Turning to this clone: Antigen specificity is unknown.

Study results and limitations: There was clonal expansion of CD4+ and CD8+ blood T cells by week 6 at 0.1 to 3.0 mg/kg.

The CDR3 contains 16 residues. CDR1 and CDR2 (germline): MNHEY, SVGAGI. The V and J ends lost 0 bases and 0 bases, in that order; junction bases with no gene match: 4. The data were produced by immunoSEQ multiplex PCR, yet TCRdb's version contains in-frame clones alone and is incomplete. This table has some 14,000 clones, around 77% appearing once. Sequenced material: CD4+ or CD8+ T cells sorted from blood, taken in a trial of the OX40 agonist ivuxolimab. The TCR was taken from an adult with an advanced solid tumor such as melanoma, head and neck, liver or kidney cancer. The rearrangement uses TRBV6-5 and TRBJ1-2; 7 bases match TRBD1. The CDR3 region has the DNA TGTGCCAGCAGTTACTCGTACAGGGGAACTAACTATGGCTACACCTTC. Protein: CASSYSYRGTNYGYTF.